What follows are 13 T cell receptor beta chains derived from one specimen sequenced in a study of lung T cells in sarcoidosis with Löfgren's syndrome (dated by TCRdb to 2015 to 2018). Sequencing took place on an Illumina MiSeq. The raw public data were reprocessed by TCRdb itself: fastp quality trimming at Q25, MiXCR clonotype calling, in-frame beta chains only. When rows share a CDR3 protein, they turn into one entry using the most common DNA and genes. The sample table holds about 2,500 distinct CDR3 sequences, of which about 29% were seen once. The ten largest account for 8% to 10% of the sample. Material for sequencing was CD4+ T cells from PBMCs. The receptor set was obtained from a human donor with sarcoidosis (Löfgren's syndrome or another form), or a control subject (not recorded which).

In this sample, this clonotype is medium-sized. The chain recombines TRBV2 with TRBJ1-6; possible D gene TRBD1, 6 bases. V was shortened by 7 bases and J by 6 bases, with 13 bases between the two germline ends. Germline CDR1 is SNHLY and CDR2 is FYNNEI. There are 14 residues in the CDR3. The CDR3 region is CASTQRGINSPLHF. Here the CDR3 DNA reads TGTGCCAGCACCCAAAGGGGGATTAATTCACCCCTCCACTTT. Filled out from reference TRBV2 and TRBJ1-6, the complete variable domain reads EPEVTQTPSHQVTQMGQEVILRCVPISNHLYFYWYRQILGQKVEFLVSFYNNEISEKSEIFDDQFSVERPDGSNFTLKIRSTKLEDSAMYFCASTQRGINSPLHFGNGTRLTVT.

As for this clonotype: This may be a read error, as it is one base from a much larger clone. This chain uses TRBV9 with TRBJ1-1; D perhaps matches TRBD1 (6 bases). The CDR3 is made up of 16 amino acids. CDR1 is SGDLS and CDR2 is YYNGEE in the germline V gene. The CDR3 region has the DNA TGTGCCAGCAGCGTAGGGGGGGCGCTTCTGGACACTGAAGTTTTCTTT. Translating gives CASSVGGALLDTEVFF.

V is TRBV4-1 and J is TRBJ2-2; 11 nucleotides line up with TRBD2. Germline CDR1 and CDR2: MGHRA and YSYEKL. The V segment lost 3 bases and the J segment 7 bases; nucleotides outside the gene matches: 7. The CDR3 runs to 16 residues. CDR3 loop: CASSHPLAGGIGELFF. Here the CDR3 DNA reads TGCGCCAGCAGCCATCCCCTAGCGGGAGGCATCGGGGAGCTGTTTTTT.

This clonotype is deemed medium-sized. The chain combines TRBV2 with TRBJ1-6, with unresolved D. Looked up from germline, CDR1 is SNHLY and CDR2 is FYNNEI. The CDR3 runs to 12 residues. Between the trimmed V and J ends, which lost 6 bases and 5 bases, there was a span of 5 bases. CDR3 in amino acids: CASSQNNSPLHF. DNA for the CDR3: TGTGCCAGCAGCCAAAATAATTCACCCCTCCACTTT.

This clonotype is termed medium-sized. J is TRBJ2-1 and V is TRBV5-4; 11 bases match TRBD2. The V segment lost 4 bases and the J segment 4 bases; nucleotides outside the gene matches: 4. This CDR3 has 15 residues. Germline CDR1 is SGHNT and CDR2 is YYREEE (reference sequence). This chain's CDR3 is CASSPGTSGYNEQFF. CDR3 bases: TGTGCCAGCAGCCCCGGGACTAGCGGATACAATGAGCAGTTCTTC.

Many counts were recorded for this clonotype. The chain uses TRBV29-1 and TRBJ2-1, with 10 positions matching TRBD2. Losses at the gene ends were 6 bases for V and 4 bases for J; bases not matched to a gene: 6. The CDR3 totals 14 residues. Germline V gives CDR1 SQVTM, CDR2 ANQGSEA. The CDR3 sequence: CSVGSSGSYNEQFF. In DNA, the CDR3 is TGCAGCGTAGGCTCTAGCGGGAGTTACAATGAGCAGTTCTTC.

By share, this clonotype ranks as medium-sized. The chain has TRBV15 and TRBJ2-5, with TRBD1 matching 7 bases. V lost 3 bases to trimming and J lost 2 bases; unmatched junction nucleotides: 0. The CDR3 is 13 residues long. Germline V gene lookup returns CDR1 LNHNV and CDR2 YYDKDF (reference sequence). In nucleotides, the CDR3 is TGTGCCACCAGCAGGGGACAGCAAGAGACCCAGTACTTC. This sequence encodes CATSRGQQETQYF.

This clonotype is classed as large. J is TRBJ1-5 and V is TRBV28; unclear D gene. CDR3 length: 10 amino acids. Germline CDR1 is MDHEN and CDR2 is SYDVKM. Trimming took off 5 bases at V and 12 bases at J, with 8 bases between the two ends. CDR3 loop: CASSRAGQHF. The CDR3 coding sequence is TGTGCCAGCAGTCGGGCAGGCCAGCATTTT.

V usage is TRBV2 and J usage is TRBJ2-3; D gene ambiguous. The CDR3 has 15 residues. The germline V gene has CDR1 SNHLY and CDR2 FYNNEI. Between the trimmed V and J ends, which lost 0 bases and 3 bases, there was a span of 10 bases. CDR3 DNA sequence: TGTGCCAGCAGTGAAGCGGGAAAAGCTACAGATACGCAGTATTTT. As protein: CASSEAGKATDTQYF.

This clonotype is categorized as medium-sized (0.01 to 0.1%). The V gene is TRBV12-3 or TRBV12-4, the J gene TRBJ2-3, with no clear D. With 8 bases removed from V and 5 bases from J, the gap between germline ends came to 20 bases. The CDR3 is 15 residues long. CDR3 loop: CASAGSVGRLDTQYF. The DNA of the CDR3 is TGTGCCAGCGCTGGGTCGGTAGGTCGGCTAGATACGCAGTATTTT.

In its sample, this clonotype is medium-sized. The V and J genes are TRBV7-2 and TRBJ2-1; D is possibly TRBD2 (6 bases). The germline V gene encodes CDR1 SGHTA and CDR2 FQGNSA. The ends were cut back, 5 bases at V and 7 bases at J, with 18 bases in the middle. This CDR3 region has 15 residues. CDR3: CASSPGSGRGNEQFF. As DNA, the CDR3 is TGTGCCAGCAGCCCCGGAAGCGGCCGGGGGAATGAGCAGTTCTTC.

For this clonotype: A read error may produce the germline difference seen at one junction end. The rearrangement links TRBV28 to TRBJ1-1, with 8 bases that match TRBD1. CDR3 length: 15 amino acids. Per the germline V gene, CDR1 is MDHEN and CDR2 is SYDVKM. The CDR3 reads CTSSLPTGGIAGTFF. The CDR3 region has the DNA TGTACCAGCAGTTTACCTACAGGGGGAATAGCTGGAACTTTCTTT. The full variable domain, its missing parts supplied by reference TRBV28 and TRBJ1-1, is DVKVTQSSRYLVKRTGEKVFLECVQDMDHENMFWYRQDPGLGLRLIYFSYDVKMKEKGDIPEGYSVSREKKERFSLILESASTNQTSMYLCTSSLPTGGIAGTFFGQGTRLTVV.

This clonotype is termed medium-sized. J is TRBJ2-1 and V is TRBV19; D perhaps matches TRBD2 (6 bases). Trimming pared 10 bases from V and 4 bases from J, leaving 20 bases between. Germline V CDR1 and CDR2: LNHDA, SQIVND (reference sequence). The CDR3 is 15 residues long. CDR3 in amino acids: CATSSGTWGYNEQFF. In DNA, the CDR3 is TGTGCCACATCCTCCGGGACTTGGGGATACAATGAGCAGTTCTTC.